This T cell receptor (beta chain) derives from a study of blood T cell repertoires in COVID-19. Libraries were prepared by immunoSEQ multiplex PCR; TCRdb keeps only in-frame clonotypes and omits some of them. The sample has roughly 410,000 clones, roughly 86% seen once; the top ten hold about 2.3%. This TCR was sampled from a woman in her sixties or seventies with COVID-19, enrolled during active disease. What was sequenced was peripheral blood.

The DNA of the CDR3 is TGTGCCAGCACCAGGGAGGCTAACTATGGCTACACCTTC. Translated: CASTREANYGYTF. The chain is built from TRBV5-4 and TRBJ1-2, with D possibly TRBD1 on 5 matching bases. Germline V gives CDR1 SGHNT, CDR2 YYREEE (reference sequence). V was shortened by 6 bases and J by 0 bases, with 9 bases between the two germline ends. This CDR3 has 13 amino acids.